The text below deals with one TCR beta chain. Its cognate antigen is unknown. Expressed TCRB transcripts were sequenced after all isolated RNA was converted to cDNA. Clones were sequenced by immunoSEQ multiplex PCR, and TCRdb holds only the in-frame ones, with some missing. The sample consists of over 40,000 clones, approximately 53% of them appearing once. The data are from a study of beta chain features in type 1 diabetes. Study conclusions and caveats: People with Type 1 diabetes carried modestly yet significantly shorter TCRB CDR3s in all four CD4+ subsets.

In germline, CDR1 is KGHSH, CDR2 LQKENI. This CDR3 region has 15 residues. Trimming removed 1 base at V and 4 bases at J, with 13 bases between. This receptor was identified in a woman aged 25-40 years in good health. Sequencing was carried out using stem cell memory CD4+ T cells from blood. The chain recombines TRBV18 with TRBJ1-1, with a tentative D call TRBD1 (6 bases). In DNA, the CDR3 is TGTGCCAGCTCACCACTCGAACAGGGATTCACTGAAGCTTTCTTT. This sequence encodes CASSPLEQGFTEAFF. Together with reference TRBV18 and TRBJ1-1, the CDR3 gives the full variable domain: NAGVMQNPRHLVRRRGQEARLRCSPMKGHSHVYWYRQLPEEGLKFMVYLQKENIIDESGMPKERFSAEFPKEGPSILRIQQVVRGDSAAYFCASSPLEQGFTEAFFGQGTRLTVV.